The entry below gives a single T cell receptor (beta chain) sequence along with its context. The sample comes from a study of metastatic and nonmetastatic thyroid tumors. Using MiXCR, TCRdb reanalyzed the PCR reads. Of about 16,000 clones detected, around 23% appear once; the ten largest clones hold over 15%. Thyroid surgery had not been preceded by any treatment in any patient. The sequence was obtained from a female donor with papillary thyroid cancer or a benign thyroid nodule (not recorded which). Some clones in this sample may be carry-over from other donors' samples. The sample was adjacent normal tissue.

The CDR3 sequence is CASSDGPSRSNEQFF. CDR3 nucleotides: TGTGCCAGTAGTGACGGACCATCCCGATCCAATGAGCAGTTCTTC. The chain recombines TRBV19 with TRBJ2-1; no clear D gene. Germline V gives CDR1 LNHDA, CDR2 SQIVND (reference sequence). The germline V and J ends were trimmed by 5 bases and 6 bases, with 17 bases remaining between them. This CDR3 spans 15 amino acids.